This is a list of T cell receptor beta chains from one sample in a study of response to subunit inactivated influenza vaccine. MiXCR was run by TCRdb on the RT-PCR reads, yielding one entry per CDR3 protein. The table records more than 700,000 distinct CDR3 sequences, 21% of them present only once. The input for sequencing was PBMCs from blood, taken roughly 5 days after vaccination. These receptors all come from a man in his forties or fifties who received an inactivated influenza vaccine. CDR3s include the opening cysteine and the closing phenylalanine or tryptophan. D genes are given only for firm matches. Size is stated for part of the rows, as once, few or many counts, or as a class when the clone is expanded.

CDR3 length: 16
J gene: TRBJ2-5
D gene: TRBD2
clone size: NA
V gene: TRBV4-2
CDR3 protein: CASSQSPSGGEETQYF
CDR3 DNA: TGTGCCAGCAGCCAGTCACCCAGCGGGGGGGAAGAGACCCAGTACTTC

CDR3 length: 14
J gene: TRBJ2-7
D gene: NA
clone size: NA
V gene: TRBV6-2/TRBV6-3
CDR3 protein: CASSYLAELRGQYF
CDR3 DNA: TGTGCCAGCAGTTACTTAGCGGAACTACGAGGGCAGTACTTC

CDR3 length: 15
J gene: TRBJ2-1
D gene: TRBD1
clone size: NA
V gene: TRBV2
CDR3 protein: CASSGGDRGYDEQFF
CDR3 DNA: TGTGCCAGCAGTGGGGGGGACAGGGGCTACGATGAGCAGTTCTTC

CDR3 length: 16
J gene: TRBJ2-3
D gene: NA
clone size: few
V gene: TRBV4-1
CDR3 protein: CASSPLGKRITDTQYF
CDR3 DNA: TGCGCCAGCAGCCCCCTAGGAAAGCGGATCACAGATACGCAGTATTTT

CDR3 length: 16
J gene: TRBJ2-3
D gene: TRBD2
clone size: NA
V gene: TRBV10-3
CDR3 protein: CAISDIAGGTTDTQYF
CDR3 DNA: TGTGCCATCAGTGATATAGCGGGGGGAACCACAGATACGCAGTATTTT

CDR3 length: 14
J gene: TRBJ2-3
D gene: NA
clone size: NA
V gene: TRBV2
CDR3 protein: CASREGQSTDTQYF
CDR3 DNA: TGTGCCAGCAGGGAAGGACAGAGCACAGATACGCAGTATTTT

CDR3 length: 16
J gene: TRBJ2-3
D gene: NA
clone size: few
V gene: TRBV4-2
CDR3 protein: CASSQEGNGNTDTQYF
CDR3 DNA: TGTGCCAGCAGCCAAGAGGGAAACGGCAACACAGATACGCAGTATTTT

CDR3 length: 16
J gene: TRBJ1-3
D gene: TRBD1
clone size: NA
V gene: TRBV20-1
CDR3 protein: CSASPSGQGARNTIYF
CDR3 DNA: TGCAGTGCTAGCCCGTCTGGACAGGGAGCTCGAAACACCATATATTTT

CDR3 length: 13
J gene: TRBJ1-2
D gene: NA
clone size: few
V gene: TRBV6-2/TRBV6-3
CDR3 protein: CASSYSRANGYTF
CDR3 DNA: TGTGCCAGCAGTTACTCCAGGGCTAACGGCTACACCTTC

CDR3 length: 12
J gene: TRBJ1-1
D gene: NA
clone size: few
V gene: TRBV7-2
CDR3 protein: CASSLWDQEAFF
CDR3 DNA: TGTGCCAGCAGCTTATGGGACCAGGAAGCTTTCTTT